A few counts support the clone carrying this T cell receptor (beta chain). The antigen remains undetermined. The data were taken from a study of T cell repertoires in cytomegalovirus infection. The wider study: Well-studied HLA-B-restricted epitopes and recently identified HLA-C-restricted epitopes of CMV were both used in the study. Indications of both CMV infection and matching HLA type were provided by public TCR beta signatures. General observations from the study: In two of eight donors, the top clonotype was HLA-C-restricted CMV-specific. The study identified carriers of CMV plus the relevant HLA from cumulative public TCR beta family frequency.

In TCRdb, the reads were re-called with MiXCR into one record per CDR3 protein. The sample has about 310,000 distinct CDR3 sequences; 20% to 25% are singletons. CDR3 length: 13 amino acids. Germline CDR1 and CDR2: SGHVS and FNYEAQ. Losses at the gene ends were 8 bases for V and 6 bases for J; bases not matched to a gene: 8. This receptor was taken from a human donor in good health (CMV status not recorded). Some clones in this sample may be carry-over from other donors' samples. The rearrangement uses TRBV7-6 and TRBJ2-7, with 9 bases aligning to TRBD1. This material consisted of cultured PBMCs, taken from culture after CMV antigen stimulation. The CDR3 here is CASARDREGEQYF. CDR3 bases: TGTGCCAGCGCCCGGGACAGGGAGGGCGAGCAGTACTTC.